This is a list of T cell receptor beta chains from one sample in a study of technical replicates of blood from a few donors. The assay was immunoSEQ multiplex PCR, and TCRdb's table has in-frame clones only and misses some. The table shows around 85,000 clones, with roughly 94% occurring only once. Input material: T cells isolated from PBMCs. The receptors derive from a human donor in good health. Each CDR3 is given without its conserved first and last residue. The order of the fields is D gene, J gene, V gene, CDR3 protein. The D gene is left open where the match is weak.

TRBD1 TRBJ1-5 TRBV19 ASDRDRGITPQH
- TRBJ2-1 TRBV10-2 ASSEGAYYSYNEQF
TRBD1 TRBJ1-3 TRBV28 ASNRIAGGSLGNTIY
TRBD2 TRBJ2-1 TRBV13 ASSAQRGPNEQF
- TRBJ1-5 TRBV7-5 VRSLRHRGYSNQPQH
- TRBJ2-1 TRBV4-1 ASTTFSENNEQF
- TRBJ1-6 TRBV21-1 ASSSPSPQGAFSQICSPLH
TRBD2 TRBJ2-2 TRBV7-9 ASNPMGELAGGGGELF
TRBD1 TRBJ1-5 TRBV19 ASTLTGRGNQPQH
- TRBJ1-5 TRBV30 AWSDMRSNQPQH
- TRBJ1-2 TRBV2 ASKFTVNYGYT
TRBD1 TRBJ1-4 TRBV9 ASSGGTGDEKLF
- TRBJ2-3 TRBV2 ASTRQSMVTDTQY
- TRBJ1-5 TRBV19 ASSIRGPAGH
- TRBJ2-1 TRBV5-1 ASSLPRYNEQF
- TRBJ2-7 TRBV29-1 SVVGGSSYEQY
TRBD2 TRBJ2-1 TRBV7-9 ASSSRGGSYNEQF
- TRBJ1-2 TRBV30 AWSVGGEGYT
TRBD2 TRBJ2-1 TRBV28 ASSFPLAGAHNEQF
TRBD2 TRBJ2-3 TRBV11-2 ASSPLAGNNADTQY
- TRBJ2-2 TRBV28 ASRGGVYTGELF
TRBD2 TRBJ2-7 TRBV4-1 ASSQQTSGELLRNEQY
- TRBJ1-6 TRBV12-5 ASGPRQDHSPLH
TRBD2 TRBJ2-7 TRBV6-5 ASSYSRGGEQY
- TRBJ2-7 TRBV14 ASSQEVQGIYEQY
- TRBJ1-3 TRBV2 ASSADIRPGNTIY
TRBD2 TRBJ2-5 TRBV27 ASGNIGGAQETQY
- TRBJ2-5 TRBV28 ASSPRSSTQY
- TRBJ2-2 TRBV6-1 ASSDVLGHKRPNTGELF
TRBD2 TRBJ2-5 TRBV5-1 ASSPRNAGLPGGMLETQY
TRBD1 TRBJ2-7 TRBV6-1 ASTGQGSFSGEQY
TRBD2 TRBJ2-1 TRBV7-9 ASSPARLAGVNEQF
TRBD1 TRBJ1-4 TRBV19 ASRRQGAMGEKLF
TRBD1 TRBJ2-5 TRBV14 ASSPWTGGVETQY
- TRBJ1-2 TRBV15 ATSRAGGDGYT
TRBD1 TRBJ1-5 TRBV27 ASTATGGTDQPQH
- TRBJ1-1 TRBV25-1 ASRGAAEAF
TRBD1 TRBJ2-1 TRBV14 ASRDRGLNEQF
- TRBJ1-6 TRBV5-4 ASSIRAYNSPLH
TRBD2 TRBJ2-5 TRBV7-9 ALLAEETQY
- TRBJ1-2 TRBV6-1 ASSGYFGGGYT
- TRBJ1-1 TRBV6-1 ASSPPGQTNTEAF
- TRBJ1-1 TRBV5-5 ASSLGQHTEAF
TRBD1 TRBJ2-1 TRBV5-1 ASSPGTGDNEQF
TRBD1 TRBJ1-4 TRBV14 ASSPRTGGEKLF
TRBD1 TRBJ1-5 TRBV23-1 ASSHPYRDRGGQPQH
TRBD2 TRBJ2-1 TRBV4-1 ASSQGLLATAYNEQF
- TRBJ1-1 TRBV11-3 ASSLDSAGLAF
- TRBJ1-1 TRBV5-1 ASSPGTMGMNTEAF
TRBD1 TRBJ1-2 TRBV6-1 ASSAQGGDGYT
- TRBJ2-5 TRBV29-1 SVAWAGEVQY
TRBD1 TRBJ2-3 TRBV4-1 ASSQGSGTGQTDTQY